The 30 T cell receptor beta chains below were found in one sample sequenced in a study of cytomegalovirus exposure and HLA in healthy donors. In the PCR, 60 Vbeta and 13 Jbeta primers were used. Measured with immunoSEQ multiplex PCR; TCRdb has only the in-frame clones, and not every one. The sample yields 150,000 to 200,000 clones, roughly 60% seen once. The material sequenced was PBMCs. The receptors stem from a man aged 35 to 55 in good health and CMV-seronegative.

The chain joins TRBV9 to TRBJ2-5, with TRBD2 identical over 14 bases. The J call may be faulty, since TRBJ2-7 better matches the DNA end. CDR3 length: 16 residues. Germline V CDR1 and CDR2: SGDLS, YYNGEE. The CDR3 DNA follows: TGTGCCAGCAGCCAAGGGACTAGCGGGAGAAAGGACGAGCAGTACTTC. It translates to CASSQGTSGRKDEQYF.

The rearrangement links TRBV11-2 to TRBJ1-1; tentative D call: TRBD1 (5 bases). Trimming took off 5 bases at V and 5 bases at J, with 15 bases between the two ends. The CDR3 covers 14 residues. Germline V gives CDR1 SGHAT, CDR2 FQNNGV. CDR3 nucleotides: TGTGCCAGCAGCCTCTCAGATGGGGGGACTGAAGCTTTCTTT. Residues: CASSLSDGGTEAFF.

CDR3 protein: CASSSPGQGTYEQYF. CDR3 DNA sequence: TGTGCCAGCAGTTCACCGGGACAGGGGACCTACGAGCAGTACTTC. The chain links TRBV11-2 to TRBJ2-5; TRBD1 matches 10 bases. The J call is doubtful: the DNA matches TRBJ2-7 better. The CDR3 is made up of 15 amino acids. CDR1 is SGHAT, CDR2 FQNNGV, per germline.

V is TRBV7-9 and J is TRBJ2-5; D unclear. The CDR3 runs to 11 residues. V was pared by 5 bases and J by 4 bases, with 5 bases between. Germline V lookup: CDR1 SEHNR, CDR2 FQNEAQ (reference sequence). CDR3 bases: TGTGCCAGCAGCCCTCCAGAGACCCAGTACTTC. Its protein is CASSPPETQYF. Together with reference TRBV7-9 and TRBJ2-5, the CDR3 gives the full variable domain: DTGVSQNPRHKITKRGQNVTFRCDPISEHNRLYWYRQTLGQGPEFLTYFQNEAQLEKSRLLSDRFSAERPKGSFSTLEIQRTEQGDSAMYLCASSPPETQYFGPGTRLLVL.

The rearrangement uses TRBV7-9 and TRBJ2-1; 9 bases map to TRBD2. Trimming took 2 bases from V and 5 from J; bases not matched to a gene: 13. CDR3 length: 18 residues. Germline V gene sequence: CDR1 SEHNR, CDR2 FQNEAQ (reference sequence). CDR3 coding DNA: TGTGCCAGCAGCTTAATATGGGCGGGAGGGCCGGTCCACAATGAGCAGTTCTTC. The encoded protein is CASSLIWAGGPVHNEQFF.

The chain uses TRBV9 and TRBJ1-1; D is unresolved. Per germline, CDR1 SGDLS and CDR2 YYNGEE. The CDR3 runs to 12 residues. V lost 4 bases and J 6 bases, leaving 10 bases between the germline ends. CDR3 region: CASSPLQAEAFF. CDR3 DNA sequence: TGTGCCAGCAGCCCCCTGCAGGCTGAAGCTTTCTTT.

The chain uses TRBV11-2 and TRBJ1-1; D may be TRBD1 (6 bases). Germline CDR1 reads SGHAT; CDR2 reads FQNNGV. This CDR3 contains 14 residues. V lost 5 bases and J lost 5, with 15 bases in between. The CDR3 DNA reads as TGTGCCAGCAGCCAAAACAGGGACCTAACTGAAGCTTTCTTT. Its protein product is CASSQNRDLTEAFF.

The chain has TRBV11-2 and TRBJ2-1, with 8 bases identical to TRBD2. The CDR3 totals 16 residues. Germline V CDR1 and CDR2: SGHAT, FQNNGV. The V gene end was trimmed by 1 base and the J gene end by 3 bases; junction bases not matched to a gene: 5. The CDR3 sequence is CASSLGGGRIYNEQFF. In nucleotides, the CDR3 is TGTGCCAGCAGCTTAGGTGGCGGGAGGATCTACAATGAGCAGTTCTTC.

The chain has TRBV6-5 and TRBJ1-4, with 10 bases aligning to TRBD1. The CDR3 spans 15 residues. The junction had 7 bases not matched to a gene; V was cut back by 4 bases and J by 8 bases. CDR1 is MNHEY and CDR2 is SVGAGI in the germline V gene. Here the CDR3 DNA reads TGTGCCAGCAGTTCCGGGACAGGGGCGGGAGAAAAACTGTTTTTT. Translating gives CASSSGTGAGEKLFF.

A single count supports this clone. This chain joins TRBV29-1 and TRBJ2-7; 11 bases are a match to TRBD2. The CDR3 is 14 residues long. Germline V gives CDR1 SQVTM, CDR2 ANQGSEA. V dropped 6 bases and J dropped 1; count of bases not matched to a gene: 5. CDR3 sequence: CSVARTSGSYEQYF. The CDR3 coding sequence is TGCAGCGTGGCCCGGACTAGCGGGTCCTACGAGCAGTACTTC.

In this sample, this clone turned up a few times. The rearrangement uses TRBV5-1 and TRBJ2-6, with D possibly being TRBD2 (6 bases). V lost 0 bases and J 2 bases, leaving 9 bases between the germline ends. Germline assignment: CDR1 SGHRS and CDR2 YFSETQ. This CDR3 spans 16 amino acids. Written as DNA, the CDR3 is TGCGCCAGCAGCTTGGTGGCTAGCGCTGGGGCCAACGTCCTGACTTTC. Protein: CASSLVASAGANVLTF. The full variable domain, with the rest looked up from reference TRBV5-1 and TRBJ2-6, is KAGVTQTPRYLIKTRGQQVTLSCSPISGHRSVSWYQQTPGQGLQFLFEYFSETQRNKGNFPGRFSGRQFSNSRSEMNVSTLELGDSALYLCASSLVASAGANVLTFGAGSRLTVL.

The chain couples TRBV19 to TRBJ2-1, with a possible D match to TRBD1 (5 bases). CDR3 length equals 15 residues. Germline V gene lookup returns CDR1 LNHDA and CDR2 SQIVND (reference sequence). V lost 1 base, J lost 0 bases, and 7 bases lay in between. The CDR3 reads CASSIGQGSYNEQFF. CDR3 coding DNA: TGTGCCAGTAGTATAGGGCAGGGCTCCTACAATGAGCAGTTCTTC.

The rearrangement links TRBV5-6 to TRBJ1-6; D is unclear. The V gene lost 6 bases and the J gene lost 9 bases, with 16 bases spanning the gap. The CDR3 length is 14 residues. The germline V gene encodes CDR1 SGHDT and CDR2 YYEEEE. Here the CDR3 reads CASTQATRFSPLHF. The DNA for the CDR3 is TGTGCCAGCACCCAGGCCACTAGGTTTTCACCCCTCCACTTT.

This clone was observed a handful of times. The chain uses TRBV19 and TRBJ1-5, with 8 bases lining up with TRBD1. The J segment lost 5 bases and the V segment lost 9 bases, leaving 3 bases of the junction unmatched. The length of the CDR3 is 12 residues. Germline V gives CDR1 LNHDA, CDR2 SQIVND (reference sequence). CDR3 nucleotide sequence: TGTGCCAGCACGGACAGGGATCAGCCCCAGCATTTT. Its translation is CASTDRDQPQHF.

CDR3 sequence: CASSYSGTVAYEQYF. The CDR3 DNA follows: TGTGCCAGCAGTTACTCTGGGACAGTGGCCTACGAGCAGTACTTC. The V gene is TRBV6-5, the J gene TRBJ2-7, with TRBD1 matching 7 bases. The CDR3 length is 15 residues. Germline V lookup: CDR1 MNHEY, CDR2 SVGAGI. V lost 0 bases, J lost 2 bases, and 4 bases stayed unmatched.

The J gene is TRBJ2-1, the V gene TRBV6-1; the D is unclear. Germline CDR1 is MNHNS and CDR2 is SASEGT. The V end was cut by 6 bases, the J end by 0 bases, with 9 bases between. This CDR3 has 14 residues. CDR3 sequence: CASRVTSSYNEQFF. Written as DNA, the CDR3 is TGTGCCAGCAGGGTGACAAGCTCCTACAATGAGCAGTTCTTC.

The rearrangement joins TRBV4-1 to TRBJ2-7; no definite D call. The CDR3 extends over 15 amino acids. Trimming removed 1 base from V and 2 bases from J, with 12 bases in between. Germline V lookup: CDR1 MGHRA, CDR2 YSYEKL. CDR3 coding DNA: TGCGCCAGCAGCCAAGGCAGGAATCCGGCCTACGAGCAGTACTTC. Protein sequence: CASSQGRNPAYEQYF.

In its sample, this clone was seen once. The chain carries TRBV9 and TRBJ1-1; D unresolved. Trimming shortened V by 2 bases and J by 2 bases, and 7 bases separated the two germline ends. Per germline, CDR1 SGDLS and CDR2 YYNGEE. CDR3 length: 13 amino acids. The DNA for the CDR3 is TGTGCCAGCAGCGTTCGGGGAAACACTGAAGCTTTCTTT. Translated, it gives CASSVRGNTEAFF.

This clone was counted only a few times. V gene TRBV11-1 combines with J gene TRBJ2-3; D not resolved. CDR1 is SGHAT, CDR2 FQDESV, per germline (reference sequence). The CDR3 extends over 12 amino acids. The V and J ends lost 3 bases and 3 bases respectively, with 4 bases between them. CDR3: CASSFQTDTQYF. The CDR3, as DNA: TGTGCCAGCAGCTTCCAGACAGATACGCAGTATTTT.

This chain links TRBV7-8 with TRBJ1-2; no clear D. CDR1 and CDR2 (germline): SGHVS, FQNEAQ. V shed 1 base and J shed 4 bases, with 13 bases lying between them. The length of the CDR3 is 15 residues. The CDR3 spells CASSLGGLMGYGYTF. The CDR3 DNA is TGTGCCAGCAGCTTAGGAGGCCTAATGGGCTATGGCTACACCTTC.

This clone was seen a few times. The chain has TRBV27 and TRBJ2-7; 8 bases fit TRBD2. Germline-derived CDR1 and CDR2 are MNHEY and SMNVEV (reference sequence). This CDR3 has 15 amino acids. Unmatched junction bases numbered 6, after V lost 5 bases and J lost 0 bases. The CDR3 spells CASSAGREASYEQYF. The CDR3 DNA sequence: TGTGCCAGCAGTGCTGGGCGGGAGGCCTCCTACGAGCAGTACTTC.

The rearrangement joins TRBV5-6 to TRBJ2-1; 7 bases line up with TRBD2. Germline V gene sequence: CDR1 SGHDT, CDR2 YYEEEE. There are 16 residues in the CDR3. The V segment lost 0 bases and the J segment 2 bases; nucleotides outside the gene matches: 5. The chain's CDR3 is CASSLGLARTYNEQFF. CDR3 DNA: TGTGCCAGCAGCTTGGGACTAGCTCGGACCTACAATGAGCAGTTCTTC.

This chain joins TRBV15 and TRBJ2-7; TRBD1 is a possible D gene (5 bases). Germline V gives CDR1 LNHNV, CDR2 YYDKDF (reference sequence). The CDR3 runs 15 residues. V dropped 5 bases and J dropped 2 bases, with 16 bases sitting between them. Written as DNA, the CDR3 is TGTGCCACCAGCTCACAGGACATCCTTACCTACGAGCAGTACTTC. Encoded protein: CATSSQDILTYEQYF.

The V call is TRBV5-6, the J call TRBJ2-3, with TRBD2 matching 13 bases. The V and J ends lost 4 bases and 3 bases, in that order; junction bases with no gene match: 8. The CDR3 loop spans 17 amino acids. The V gene's germline CDR1 is SGHDT and CDR2 YYEEEE. The DNA for the CDR3 is TGTGCCAGCAGCGCGCCGGGACTAGCGGGGCTGACAGATACGCAGTATTTT. Its protein product is CASSAPGLAGLTDTQYF.

On this clone itself: This CDR3 is also generated by other DNA sequences in the sample. The CDR3 DNA is TGTGCCAGTAGTATTGCACAGGGGCCCTACGAGCAGTACTTC. Translating it yields CASSIAQGPYEQYF. The rearrangement uses TRBV19 and TRBJ2-7; TRBD1 matches 7 bases. Germline V gene sequence: CDR1 LNHDA, CDR2 SQIVND (reference sequence). This CDR3 contains 14 residues. J lost 2 bases, V lost 3 bases, and 4 bases had no gene match.

The J gene is TRBJ2-7, the V gene TRBV7-2, with 8 bases matching TRBD2. The CDR3 is 15 amino acids. Germline V gives CDR1 SGHTA, CDR2 FQGNSA. V lost 1 base and J lost 2; bases outside the gene matches: 4. The DNA of the CDR3 is TGTGCCAGCAGCTTAGGCCCAGCGGGAGCCTACGAGCAGTACTTC. Amino acid sequence: CASSLGPAGAYEQYF.

This clone was seen more than once but under ten times. The V gene is TRBV7-2, the J gene TRBJ2-3; D uncertain. V was trimmed by 3 bases and J by 6 bases, leaving 7 bases between them. The germline CDR1 and CDR2 sequences are SGHTA and FQGNSA. This CDR3 is built from 12 residues. The CDR3 DNA follows: TGTGCCAGCAGCTTCTATCGTGATACGCAGTATTTT. Its translation is CASSFYRDTQYF.

As to this clone: The junction and the germline gene differ at one end; a read error may be behind it. The J gene is TRBJ1-2, the V gene TRBV6-7, with D unclear. TRBV6-7 is labeled an ORF, and its function is uncertain. The CDR3 is made up of 13 amino acids. CDR3 in amino acids: CASSYSKREHGGF. The DNA for the CDR3 is TGTGCCAGCAGTTACTCGAAAAGAGAACATGGAGGCTTC.

The rearrangement uses TRBV21-1 and TRBJ2-4; the D call of TRBD1 is as the table states it, not checked on the DNA. TRBV21-1 is a listed pseudogene. This CDR3 comprises 15 residues. The CDR3 here is CASSTRQGTKNIQYF. CDR3 nucleotide sequence: TGTGCCAGCAGCACTAGACAGGGGACCAAAAACATTCAGTACTTC.

The chain combines TRBV9 with TRBJ2-3; TRBD2 matches 7 bases. V dropped 4 bases and J dropped 4; count of bases not matched to a gene: 15. Germline CDR1 and CDR2: SGDLS and YYNGEE. The CDR3 has 17 residues. CDR3 in DNA: TGTGCCAGCAGCCCCCGCTCTAGCGGAACCGTCCCAGATACGCAGTATTTT. It encodes CASSPRSSGTVPDTQYF.